These 32 T cell receptor beta chains share one sample of origin, sequenced in a study of blood T cell repertoires in COVID-19. Using immunoSEQ multiplex PCR, the repertoire was profiled, and TCRdb retains in-frame clones only, with some absent. Altogether some 190,000 clones are present, over 80% being singletons, with the ten largest covering about 3.3%. The sequenced sample consisted of PBMCs or T cells enriched from blood (not recorded which). The receptors were gathered from a woman younger than 45 who had been exposed to COVID-19.

The J gene is TRBJ2-5, the V gene TRBV5-1; 8 nucleotides match TRBD1. This CDR3 region has 14 residues. Germline V lookup: CDR1 SGHRS, CDR2 YFSETQ. Trimming took 4 bases from V and 4 from J; bases not matched to a gene: 6. As DNA, the CDR3 is TGCGCCAGCAGCAAGGACAGGGAAGGAGAGACCCAGTACTTC. Encoded protein: CASSKDREGETQYF.

This clone was counted between two and nine times. The genes are TRBV4-1 and TRBJ1-5, with a weak D call TRBD1 (5 bases). Deletions cut 1 base from V and 4 bases from J, with 11 bases between. This CDR3 comprises 15 residues. Germline V gives CDR1 MGHRA, CDR2 YSYEKL. The CDR3 nucleotides are TGCGCCAGCAGCCAAGTAGGGGTTGGGAATCAGCCCCAGCATTTT. Protein: CASSQVGVGNQPQHF.

This chain links TRBV7-2 with TRBJ2-5; D is perhaps TRBD2 (5 bases). The CDR3 has 14 amino acids. In germline, CDR1 is SGHTA, CDR2 FQGNSA. V lost 1 base and J 3 bases, leaving 9 bases between the germline ends. DNA for the CDR3: TGTGCCAGCAGCTTAGTAGCGACAAAAGAGACCCAGTACTTC. The encoded protein is CASSLVATKETQYF. Full variable domain (missing parts from reference TRBV7-2 and TRBJ2-5): GAGVSQSPSNKVTEKGKDVELRCDPISGHTALYWYRQSLGQGLEFLIYFQGNSAPDKSGLPSDRFSAERTGGSVSTLTIQRTQQEDSAVYLCASSLVATKETQYFGPGTRLLVL.

This chain uses TRBV2 with TRBJ2-7; TRBD1 agrees at 10 bases. The J segment lost 3 bases and the V segment lost 10 bases, leaving 9 bases of the junction unmatched. CDR1 and CDR2 from the germline V gene are SNHLY and FYNNEI. The length of the CDR3 is 14 residues. As DNA, the CDR3 is TGTGCCACCACCGGGACAGGGGTAATCTACGAGCAGTACTTC. Protein: CATTGTGVIYEQYF.

This clone was observed once. Within the sample, other DNA sequences also encode this same CDR3. The chain couples TRBV27 to TRBJ2-7; no firm D call. The CDR3 is 13 residues long. Germline V lookup: CDR1 MNHEY, CDR2 SMNVEV (reference sequence). With 3 bases removed from V and 1 base from J, the gap between germline ends came to 7 bases. The CDR3 protein is CASSLTPSYEQYF. The CDR3 coding sequence is TGTGCCAGCAGTTTGACACCTTCCTACGAGCAGTACTTC.

This clone was seen a handful of times. V usage is TRBV30 and J usage is TRBJ1-3; TRBD1 might be the D (6 bases). V was shortened by 3 bases and J by 0 bases, with 15 bases between the two germline ends. CDR3 length: 16 amino acids. Germline V gene lookup returns CDR1 GTSNPN and CDR2 SVGIG (reference sequence). Here the CDR3 reads CAWRPMGARSGNTIYF. CDR3 nucleotide sequence: TGTGCCTGGAGACCAATGGGGGCGCGCTCTGGAAACACCATATATTTT.

CDR3 nucleotides: TGTGCCAGCAGCGTAGACGGGGGGCAATACGAGCAGTACTTC. This codes for CASSVDGGQYEQYF. This sequence joins TRBV9 and TRBJ2-7; D may be TRBD2 (7 bases). Germline assignment: CDR1 SGDLS and CDR2 YYNGEE. V lost 0 bases to trimming and J lost 4 bases, with 11 bases between them. There are 14 residues in the CDR3.

This rearrangement joins TRBV6-5 to TRBJ2-7; TRBD1 agrees at 11 bases. CDR3 size: 15 residues. Germline V CDR1 and CDR2: MNHEY, SVGAGI. Trimming took 2 bases from V and 2 from J; bases not matched to a gene: 2. The CDR3 nucleotides read TGTGCCAGCAGTTACCGGACAGGGGGCACCTACGAGCAGTACTTC. This codes for CASSYRTGGTYEQYF.

The CDR3, as DNA: TGTGCCAGCAGCCCAAGCGGGGGGGCTGCCGGGGAGCTGTTTTTT. Its translation: CASSPSGGAAGELFF. The chain recombines TRBV7-9 with TRBJ2-2; 10 nucleotides line up with TRBD2. The CDR3 is 15 residues long. Per germline, CDR1 SEHNR and CDR2 FQNEAQ (reference sequence). Trimming took 5 bases from V and 6 from J; bases not matched to a gene: 6. The full variable domain, with the rest looked up from reference TRBV7-9 and TRBJ2-2, is DTGVSQNPRHKITKRGQNVTFRCDPISEHNRLYWYRQTLGQGPEFLTYFQNEAQLEKSRLLSDRFSAERPKGSFSTLEIQRTEQGDSAMYLCASSPSGGAAGELFFGEGSRLTVL.

This chain joins TRBV4-2 and TRBJ1-3; D may be TRBD1 (6 bases). V shed 2 bases and J shed 0 bases, with 11 bases lying between them. Germline V lookup: CDR1 LGHNA, CDR2 YNFKEQ. CDR3 length: 16 amino acids. In DNA, the CDR3 is TGTGCCAGCAGCCAAACGGGACAAGGCTCTGGAAACACCATATATTTT. Translated: CASSQTGQGSGNTIYF.

The chain couples TRBV27 to TRBJ1-4; D is ambiguous. Trimming took off 4 bases at V and 3 bases at J, with 21 bases between the two ends. The V gene's germline CDR1 is MNHEY and CDR2 SMNVEV (reference sequence). This CDR3 spans 18 amino acids. The CDR3 loop reads CASSSEGRIDLANEKLFF. The CDR3 DNA sequence: TGTGCCAGCAGTTCCGAGGGAAGAATTGATTTAGCTAATGAAAAACTGTTTTTT.

This chain connects TRBV5-1 to TRBJ2-7, with TRBD1 identical over 9 bases. With V trimmed by 6 bases and J by 4 bases, 5 bases remained unmatched. The CDR3 spans 13 residues. CDR1 is SGHRS, CDR2 YFSETQ, per germline. The CDR3 region has the DNA TGCGCCAGCATGGGGACAGGGATGTACGAGCAGTACTTC. It yields the protein CASMGTGMYEQYF. Complete variable domain (other parts from reference TRBV5-1 and TRBJ2-7): KAGVTQTPRYLIKTRGQQVTLSCSPISGHRSVSWYQQTPGQGLQFLFEYFSETQRNKGNFPGRFSGRQFSNSRSEMNVSTLELGDSALYLCASMGTGMYEQYFGPGTRLTVT.

The chain carries TRBV6-5 and TRBJ1-1, with 7 bases matching TRBD1. Looked up from germline, CDR1 is MNHEY and CDR2 is SVGAGI. The V gene end was trimmed by 5 bases and the J gene end by 5 bases; junction bases not matched to a gene: 5. The CDR3 is made up of 13 amino acids. The DNA of the CDR3 is TGTGCCAGCAGTCGGGACAGAAAAACTGAAGCTTTCTTT. Protein product: CASSRDRKTEAFF.

The rearrangement joins TRBV5-4 to TRBJ1-4; TRBD1 matches 7 bases. The J segment lost 1 base and the V segment lost 4 bases, leaving 4 bases of the junction unmatched. Germline CDR1 reads SGHNT; CDR2 reads YYREEE (reference sequence). The CDR3 has 15 amino acids. CDR3 loop: CASSIWDRTNEKLFF. The CDR3 bases are TGTGCCAGCAGCATCTGGGACAGAACTAATGAAAAACTGTTTTTT.

J is TRBJ2-1 and V is TRBV30; 12 bases line up with TRBD1. This CDR3 is 16 amino acids long. Germline V gene data show CDR1 as GTSNPN and CDR2 as SVGIG (reference sequence). V trimming: 2 bases; J trimming: 4 bases; junction bases outside the gene matches: 6. DNA of the CDR3: TGTGCCTGGAGTTCGGGACAGGGGGCGCGGTACAATGAGCAGTTCTTC. This encodes CAWSSGQGARYNEQFF.

V usage is TRBV2 and J usage is TRBJ1-4; TRBD1 might be the D (5 bases). The V gene's germline CDR1 is SNHLY and CDR2 FYNNEI. This CDR3 comprises 12 residues. Trimming shortened V by 6 bases and J by 8 bases, and 10 bases separated the two germline ends. The CDR3 sequence is CASRVGEEKLFF. The CDR3 nucleotides are TGTGCCAGCAGGGTAGGGGAAGAAAAACTGTTTTTT.

This rearrangement joins TRBV5-4 to TRBJ1-1, with D possibly TRBD1 on 5 matching bases. V shed 3 bases and J shed 2 bases, with 14 bases lying between them. Germline-derived CDR1 and CDR2 are SGHNT and YYREEE (reference sequence). There are 15 residues in the CDR3. CDR3 amino acids: CASSSNRQSNTEAFF. CDR3 coding DNA: TGTGCCAGCAGCTCGAATCGACAGTCAAACACTGAAGCTTTCTTT. Variable domain in full (rest from reference TRBV5-4 and TRBJ1-1): ETGVTQSPTHLIKTRGQQVTLRCSSQSGHNTVSWYQQALGQGPQFIFQYYREEENGRGNFPPRFSGLQFPNYSSELNVNALELDDSALYLCASSSNRQSNTEAFFGQGTRLTVV.

V usage is TRBV5-4 and J usage is TRBJ2-5; TRBD2 might be the D (7 bases). This CDR3 contains 14 residues. V gave up 3 bases and J gave up 5 bases, with 14 bases separating them. The V gene's germline CDR1 is SGHNT and CDR2 YYREEE (reference sequence). The CDR3 region has the DNA TGTGCCAGCAGCTCCCTCGGGGGGCGGGAGACCCAGTACTTC. The encoded protein is CASSSLGGRETQYF.

This clone was observed once. DNA of the CDR3: TGTGCCAGCAGCTTCGGGCATTTT. It encodes CASSFGHF. The chain recombines TRBV5-6 with TRBJ1-5; D gene uncertain. V lost 2 bases to trimming and J lost 15 bases, with 3 bases between them. The length of the CDR3 is 8 residues. Germline V CDR1 and CDR2: SGHDT, YYEEEE.

The V gene is TRBV10-2, the J gene TRBJ2-7, with D uncertain. Trimming stripped 0 bases from V and 4 bases from J, with 10 bases between. The CDR3 runs 14 residues. From germline, CDR1 is WSHSY and CDR2 SAAADI. The CDR3 reads CASSESMALYEQYF. CDR3 DNA sequence: TGCGCCAGCAGTGAGTCGATGGCCCTTTACGAGCAGTACTTC.

V and J are TRBV9 and TRBJ1-1; D not resolved. Trimming stripped 2 bases from V and 1 base from J, with 9 bases between. The CDR3 is made up of 14 amino acids. Germline loops: CDR1 SGDLS, CDR2 YYNGEE. DNA for the CDR3: TGTGCCAGCAGCGTGTCACATGGGAACACTGAAGCTTTCTTT. Translation: CASSVSHGNTEAFF.

The rearrangement links TRBV30 to TRBJ2-7; possible D gene TRBD2, 5 bases. Germline CDR1 reads GTSNPN; CDR2 reads SVGIG (reference sequence). There are 11 residues in the CDR3. Between the trimmed V and J ends, which lost 2 bases and 7 bases, there was a span of 9 bases. CDR3 amino acids: CAWSSTGEQYF. The DNA of the CDR3 is TGTGCCTGGAGTTCTACGGGGGAGCAGTACTTC.

The chain couples TRBV5-1 to TRBJ1-2, with 7 bases aligning to TRBD1. The CDR3 loop spans 15 amino acids. CDR1 is SGHRS and CDR2 is YFSETQ in the germline V gene. V shed 0 bases and J 4 bases; nucleotides not matched to a gene: 6. CDR3 loop: CASSLVPGQSYGYTF. The CDR3, as DNA: TGCGCCAGCAGCTTGGTGCCGGGACAGTCCTATGGCTACACCTTC.

The chain uses TRBV2 and TRBJ1-1, with D perhaps matching TRBD1 (5 bases). Germline CDR1 reads SNHLY; CDR2 reads FYNNEI. The CDR3 is made up of 15 amino acids. V was clipped by 4 bases and J by 0 bases, with 12 bases between them. The CDR3 loop is CASSGGGWMNTEAFF. Written as DNA, the CDR3 is TGTGCCAGCAGTGGGGGGGGATGGATGAACACTGAAGCTTTCTTT.

The rearrangement uses TRBV20-1 and TRBJ2-1, with a possible D match to TRBD2 (5 bases). The V gene's germline CDR1 is DFQATT and CDR2 SNEGSKA (reference sequence). Trimming took off 1 base at V and 9 bases at J, with 7 bases between the two ends. This CDR3 comprises 11 residues. CDR3 DNA sequence: TGCAGTGCTAGAGGAGGGAGTGAGCAGTTCTTC. Translating gives CSARGGSEQFF.

The chain couples TRBV4-1 to TRBJ1-4; 7 positions match TRBD1. J was trimmed by 6 bases and V by 0 bases; bases with no gene match: 10. This CDR3 is 17 amino acids long. The germline gives CDR1 MGHRA, CDR2 YSYEKL. The CDR3 region has the DNA TGCGCCAGCAGCCAAGAAGGAAGTGGACAGGTATATGAAAAACTGTTTTTT. Encoded protein: CASSQEGSGQVYEKLFF.

This chain connects TRBV7-9 to TRBJ1-4, with 8 nucleotides matching TRBD1. V shed 6 bases and J 5 bases; nucleotides not matched to a gene: 11. This CDR3 contains 16 residues. Germline loops: CDR1 SEHNR, CDR2 FQNEAQ (reference sequence). CDR3 amino acids: CASSPGQGGWNEKLFF. In DNA, the CDR3 is TGTGCCAGCAGTCCTGGACAGGGCGGGTGGAATGAAAAACTGTTTTTT.

J is TRBJ2-5 and V is TRBV11-2; 12 bases are a match to TRBD1. Germline V CDR1 and CDR2: SGHAT, FQNNGV. The CDR3 is 15 amino acids. Germline trimming cut 4 bases from V and 6 bases from J; bases unmatched to any gene: 6. The CDR3 DNA reads TGTGCCAGCAGCTCGCCGGGACAGGGGGCTCAGACCCAGTACTTC. Translation gives CASSSPGQGAQTQYF.

The chain has TRBV28 and TRBJ2-3, with 12 nucleotides matching TRBD2. The V segment lost 8 bases and the J segment 4 bases; nucleotides outside the gene matches: 13. The CDR3 has 17 amino acids. Germline V gives CDR1 MDHEN, CDR2 SYDVKM. CDR3: CASGSLAGGGVADTQYF. CDR3 sequence (DNA): TGTGCCAGCGGTAGTCTAGCGGGGGGGGGCGTGGCAGATACGCAGTATTTT.

This clone occurred a few times. V and J are TRBV7-9 and TRBJ1-2; TRBD1 is a possible D gene (6 bases). Germline V gives CDR1 SEHNR, CDR2 FQNEAQ (reference sequence). Trimming stripped 1 base from V and 6 bases from J, with 12 bases between. CDR3 length: 14 amino acids. The CDR3 spells CASSLDTGLDGYTF. The CDR3, as DNA: TGTGCCAGCAGCTTAGACACAGGGCTCGATGGCTACACCTTC.

This chain joins TRBV4-1 and TRBJ2-2; TRBD2 matches 15 bases. The length of the CDR3 is 19 residues. V shed 1 base, J shed 1 base, and the junction held 4 bases outside the gene matches. Germline assignment: CDR1 MGHRA and CDR2 YSYEKL. CDR3 in amino acids: CASSQAGLAGGKNTGELFF. As DNA, the CDR3 is TGCGCCAGCAGCCAAGCGGGACTAGCGGGGGGAAAGAACACCGGGGAGCTGTTTTTT.

The J gene is TRBJ1-3, the V gene TRBV7-3; unclear D gene. V was clipped by 5 bases and J by 2 bases, with 10 bases between them. CDR1 SGHTA and CDR2 FQGTGA come from the germline V gene. This CDR3 is built from 14 residues. For the CDR3, the DNA is TGTGCCAGCAGCCCGGGTGCTGCTGGAAACACCATATATTTT. Protein product: CASSPGAAGNTIYF.